This TCR beta chain stems from a study of blood T cell repertoires in COVID-19. Study at large: Material from acute and convalescent COVID-19 was sourced from the United States, Italy and Spain. Sample material is recorded as cDNA or gDNA derived from T cells, B-cell-depleted T cells, or PBMCs.

Study processing details: Amplifying reference gene primers gave estimates of nucleated cell counts. Sequenced by immunoSEQ multiplex PCR; TCRdb stores in-frame clones only, minus some. The D gene and trimming were derived from the DNA, and the V and J assignments and clone size from that table. This table holds 70,000 or so clones, under 95% found once. Trimming took 5 bases from V and 0 from J, leaving 11 bases between them. CDR3 size: 14 residues. Germline loops: CDR1 KGHSH, CDR2 LQKENI. This clonotype originated in a human donor in a cohort sampled during active COVID-19. This chain uses TRBV18 with TRBJ2-7; D may be TRBD1 (6 bases). Sample: peripheral blood. The CDR3 DNA sequence: TGTGCCAGCTCAGCCAAACAGGGCTCCTACGAGCAGTACTTC. Its translation: CASSAKQGSYEQYF.